These 11 T cell receptor beta chains came from one sample sequenced in a study of shared clonotypes between healthy human individuals. Repertoires were generated with immunoSEQ multiplex PCR, while TCRdb's copy carries only in-frame clones and drops some. The sample has over 2 million clones; 85% to 95% are singletons. Material for sequencing was naive CD4+ T cells from PBMCs. The sample's subset: CD45RA+ positively selected. All receptors come from a man aged 18-30 years in good health. Some clones in this sample may be carry-over from other donors' samples.

This clone was observed once. The V and J genes are TRBV7-6 and TRBJ2-2; 10 bases fit TRBD1. The V segment lost 5 bases and the J segment 7 bases; nucleotides outside the gene matches: 10. Germline CDR1 is SGHVS and CDR2 is FNYEAQ. The CDR3 sequence is 16 residues long. For the CDR3, the DNA is TGTGCCAGCAGCATCGGGACAGGGGCATATAGCGGGGAGCTGTTTTTT. It codes for CASSIGTGAYSGELFF.

This rearrangement joins TRBV6-4 to TRBJ2-3; D is undetermined. Deletions cut 0 bases from V and 7 bases from J, with 2 bases between. The CDR3 has 11 residues. The germline CDR1 and CDR2 sequences are MRHNA and SNTAGT. The CDR3 DNA is TGTGCCAGCAGTGACTCCTATACGCAGTATTTT. Translated, it gives CASSDSYTQYF.

The chain joins TRBV21-1 to TRBJ2-7; the table's D call, TRBD1, has no DNA check behind it. TRBV21-1 represents a pseudogene. This CDR3 spans 14 amino acids. CDR3 sequence: CARKRDKDLYEQYF. The CDR3 region has the DNA TGTGCCAGGAAACGGGACAAGGACCTTTACGAGCAGTACTTC.

The V and J genes are TRBV7-2 and TRBJ1-2; 9 nucleotides agree with TRBD1. V was clipped by 0 bases and J by 0 bases; unmatched bases: 8. There are 18 residues in the CDR3. Looked up from germline, CDR1 is SGHTA and CDR2 is FQGNSA. The CDR3 sequence: CASSLAPPQGATNYGYTF. In DNA form, the CDR3 reads TGTGCCAGCAGCTTAGCGCCGCCACAGGGGGCGACTAACTATGGCTACACCTTC.

This clone was picked up a small number of times. The sample has other DNA sequences that encode this CDR3 too. DNA of the CDR3: TGTGCCAGCAGTCCTCCCAGGCTGAACACTGAAGCTTTCTTT. It encodes CASSPPRLNTEAFF. The chain is built from TRBV28 and TRBJ1-1; no definite D call. Per the germline V gene, CDR1 is MDHEN and CDR2 is SYDVKM. The CDR3 totals 14 residues. V was trimmed by 5 bases and J by 0 bases, leaving 10 bases between them.

The CDR3 protein is CSVAASVNTGELFF. The CDR3 bases are TGCAGCGTTGCCGCTAGCGTAAACACCGGGGAGCTGTTTTTT. The chain links TRBV29-1 to TRBJ2-2; TRBD2 is a possible D gene (6 bases). Germline V gives CDR1 SQVTM, CDR2 ANQGSEA. V shed 4 bases and J shed 2 bases, with 11 bases lying between them. The CDR3 spans 14 residues.

The chain couples TRBV5-4 to TRBJ2-5; TRBD1 is a possible D gene (5 bases). Germline CDR1 and CDR2: SGHNT and YYREEE (reference sequence). The CDR3 loop spans 14 amino acids. Trimming pared 3 bases from V and 0 bases from J, leaving 9 bases between. The chain's CDR3 is CASSSRQYQETQYF. CDR3 DNA: TGTGCCAGCAGCTCCCGACAGTACCAAGAGACCCAGTACTTC.

Concerning this clone itself: The sample contains more than one DNA sequence encoding this CDR3. This chain joins TRBV5-4 and TRBJ2-5; TRBD2 aligns across 14 bases. Germline V CDR1 and CDR2: SGHNT, YYREEE (reference sequence). Trimming cost V 3 bases and J 5 bases; bases outside gene matches: 6. The CDR3 length is 16 residues. As DNA, the CDR3 is TGTGCCAGCAGCTCCGGGACTAGCGGGAGAGGGGAGACCCAGTACTTC. Its translation is CASSSGTSGRGETQYF. Full variable domain (outside the CDR3, taken from reference TRBV5-4 and TRBJ2-5): ETGVTQSPTHLIKTRGQQVTLRCSSQSGHNTVSWYQQALGQGPQFIFQYYREEENGRGNFPPRFSGLQFPNYSSELNVNALELDDSALYLCASSSGTSGRGETQYFGPGTRLLVL.

Only a few counts were recorded for this clone. The chain joins TRBV29-1 to TRBJ1-1; D is ambiguous. Germline-derived CDR1 and CDR2 are SQVTM and ANQGSEA. V lost 4 bases and J 7 bases, leaving 13 bases between the germline ends. CDR3 length: 12 residues. The CDR3 DNA is TGCAGCGTTGCCCCTTTCGAGGGTGAAGCTTTCTTT. It yields the protein CSVAPFEGEAFF. Full variable domain (missing parts from reference TRBV29-1 and TRBJ1-1): SAVISQKPSRDICQRGTSLTIQCQVDSQVTMMFWYRQQPGQSLTLIATANQGSEATYESGFVIDKFPISRPNLTFSTLTVSNMSPEDSSIYLCSVAPFEGEAFFGQGTRLTVV.

The chain is built from TRBV5-1 and TRBJ1-2, with TRBD1 identical over 8 bases. The germline V gene has CDR1 SGHRS and CDR2 YFSETQ. The CDR3 totals 17 residues. Trimming removed 5 bases from V and 4 bases from J; junction bases left unmatched: 16. The DNA of the CDR3 is TGCGCCAGCAGGTCCGGACGACAGGGGAACCCCCTCTATGGCTACACCTTC. Its translation is CASRSGRQGNPLYGYTF.

J is TRBJ2-1 and V is TRBV9, with TRBD1 identical over 8 bases. The CDR3 loop spans 14 amino acids. Trimming took 0 bases from V and 7 from J; bases not matched to a gene: 3. Germline V gene sequence: CDR1 SGDLS, CDR2 YYNGEE. The CDR3 DNA is TGTGCCAGCAGCGTAGGCCAGGGGGCAAATGAGCAGTTCTTC. This codes for CASSVGQGANEQFF.